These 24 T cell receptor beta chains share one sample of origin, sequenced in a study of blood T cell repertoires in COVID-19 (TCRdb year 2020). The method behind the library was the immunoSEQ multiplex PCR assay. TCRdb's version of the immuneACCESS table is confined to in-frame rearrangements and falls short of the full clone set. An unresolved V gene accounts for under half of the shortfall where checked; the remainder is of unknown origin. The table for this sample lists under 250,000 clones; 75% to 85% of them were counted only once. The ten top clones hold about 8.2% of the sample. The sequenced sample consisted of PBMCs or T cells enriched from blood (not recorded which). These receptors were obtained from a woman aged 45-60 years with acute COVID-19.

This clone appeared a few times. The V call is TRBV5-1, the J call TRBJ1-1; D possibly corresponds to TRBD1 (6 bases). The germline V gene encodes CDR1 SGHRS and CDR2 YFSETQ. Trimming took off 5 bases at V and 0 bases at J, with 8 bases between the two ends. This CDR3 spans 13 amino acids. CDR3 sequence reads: CASRDSMNTEAFF. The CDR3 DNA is TGCGCCAGCAGGGACAGTATGAACACTGAAGCTTTCTTT.

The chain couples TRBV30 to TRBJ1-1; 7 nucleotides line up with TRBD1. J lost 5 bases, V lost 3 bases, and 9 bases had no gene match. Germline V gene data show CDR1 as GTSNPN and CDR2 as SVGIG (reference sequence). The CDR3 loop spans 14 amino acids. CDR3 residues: CAWSRKGARTEAFF. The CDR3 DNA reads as TGTGCCTGGAGCAGAAAGGGGGCTCGAACTGAAGCTTTCTTT.

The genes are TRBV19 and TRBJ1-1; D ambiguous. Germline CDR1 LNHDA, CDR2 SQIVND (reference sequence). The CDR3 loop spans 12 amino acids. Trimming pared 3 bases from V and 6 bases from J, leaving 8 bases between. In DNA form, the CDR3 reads TGTGCCAGTAGTATGGGTCGGGCTGAAGCTTTCTTT. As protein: CASSMGRAEAFF.

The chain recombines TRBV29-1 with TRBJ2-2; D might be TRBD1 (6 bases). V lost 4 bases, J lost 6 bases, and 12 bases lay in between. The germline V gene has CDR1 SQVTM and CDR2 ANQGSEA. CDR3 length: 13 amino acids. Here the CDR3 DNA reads TGCAGCGTTGTGGAGGCAGGGGCCGGGGAGCTGTTTTTT. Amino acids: CSVVEAGAGELFF.

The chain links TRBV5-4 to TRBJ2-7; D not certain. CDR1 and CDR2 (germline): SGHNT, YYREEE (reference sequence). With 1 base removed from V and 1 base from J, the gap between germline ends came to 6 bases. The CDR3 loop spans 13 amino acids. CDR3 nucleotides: TGTGCCAGCAGCTTGTGGCAGTCCTACGAGCAGTACTTC. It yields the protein CASSLWQSYEQYF. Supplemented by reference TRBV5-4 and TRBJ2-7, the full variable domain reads ETGVTQSPTHLIKTRGQQVTLRCSSQSGHNTVSWYQQALGQGPQFIFQYYREEENGRGNFPPRFSGLQFPNYSSELNVNALELDDSALYLCASSLWQSYEQYFGPGTRLTVT.

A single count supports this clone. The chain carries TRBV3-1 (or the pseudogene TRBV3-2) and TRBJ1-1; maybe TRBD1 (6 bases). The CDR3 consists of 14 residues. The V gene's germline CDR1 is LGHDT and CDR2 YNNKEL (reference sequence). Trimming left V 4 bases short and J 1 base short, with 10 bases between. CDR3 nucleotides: TGTGCCAGCAGCCCTAGGGACACGAACACTGAAGCTTTCTTT. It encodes CASSPRDTNTEAFF.

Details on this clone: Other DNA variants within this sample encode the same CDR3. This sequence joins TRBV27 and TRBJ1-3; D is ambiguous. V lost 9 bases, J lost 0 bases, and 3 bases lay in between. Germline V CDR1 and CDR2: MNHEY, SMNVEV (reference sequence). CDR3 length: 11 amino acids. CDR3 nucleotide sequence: TGTGCCAGTAGCTCTGGAAACACCATATATTTT. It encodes CASSSGNTIYF.

The CDR3 is CASSAQEALLGEQYF. For the CDR3, the DNA is TGTGCCAGCAGTGCTCAGGAGGCCCTCCTTGGGGAGCAGTACTTC. The chain uses TRBV6-2 or TRBV6-3 and TRBJ2-7; D might be TRBD2 (5 bases). The CDR3 length is 15 residues. The germline V gene has CDR1 MNHEY and CDR2 SVGEGT. Trimming took off 5 bases at V and 7 bases at J, with 21 bases between the two ends.

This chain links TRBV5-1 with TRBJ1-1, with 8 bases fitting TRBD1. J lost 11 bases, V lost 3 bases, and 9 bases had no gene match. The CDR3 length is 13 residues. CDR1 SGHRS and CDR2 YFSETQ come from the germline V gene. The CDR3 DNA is TGCGCCAGCAGCTCGGGACAGGTTGGTAGGGCTTTCTTT. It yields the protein CASSSGQVGRAFF.

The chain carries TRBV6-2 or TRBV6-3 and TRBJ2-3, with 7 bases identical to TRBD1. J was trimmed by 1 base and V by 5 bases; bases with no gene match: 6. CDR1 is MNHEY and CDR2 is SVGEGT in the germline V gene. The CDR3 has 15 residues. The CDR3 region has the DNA TGTGCCAGCAGTCGACAGGGAACCGGCACAGATACGCAGTATTTT. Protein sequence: CASSRQGTGTDTQYF.

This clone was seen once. The CDR3 protein is CASRRTVYNEQFF. The CDR3, as DNA: TGTGCCAGCAGGCGGACAGTCTACAATGAGCAGTTCTTC. The chain joins TRBV14 to TRBJ2-1; possibly TRBD1 for D (6 bases). Deletions cut 6 bases from V and 3 bases from J, with 9 bases between. The CDR3 sequence is 13 residues long. Germline V gene lookup returns CDR1 SGHDN and CDR2 FVKESK.

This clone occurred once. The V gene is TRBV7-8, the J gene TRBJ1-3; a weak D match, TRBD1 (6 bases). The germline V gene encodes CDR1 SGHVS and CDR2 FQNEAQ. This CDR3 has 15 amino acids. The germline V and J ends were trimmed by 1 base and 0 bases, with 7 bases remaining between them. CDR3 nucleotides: TGTGCCAGCAGCTTAGAGGGGGACTCTGGAAACACCATATATTTT. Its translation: CASSLEGDSGNTIYF.

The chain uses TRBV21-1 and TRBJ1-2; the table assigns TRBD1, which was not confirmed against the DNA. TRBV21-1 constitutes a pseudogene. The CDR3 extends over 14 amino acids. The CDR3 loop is CASSKRDRAYGYTF. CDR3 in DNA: TGTGCCAGCAGCAAAAGGGACAGGGCCTATGGCTACACCTTC.

The CDR3 protein is CASGFGGGYEQYF. The CDR3 DNA reads TGTGCCAGCGGATTCGGGGGGGGCTACGAGCAGTACTTC. The gene calls are TRBV27 and TRBJ2-7; TRBD2 agrees at 8 bases. This CDR3 has 13 residues. Germline lookup yields CDR1 MNHEY and CDR2 SMNVEV (reference sequence). The V and J ends lost 8 bases and 3 bases, in that order; junction bases with no gene match: 6.

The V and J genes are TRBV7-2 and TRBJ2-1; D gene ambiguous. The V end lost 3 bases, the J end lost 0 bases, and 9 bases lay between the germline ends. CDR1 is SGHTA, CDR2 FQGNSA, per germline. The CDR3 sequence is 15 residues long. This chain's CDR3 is CASSLAGYSYNEQFF. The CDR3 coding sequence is TGTGCCAGCAGCTTGGCAGGATACTCCTACAATGAGCAGTTCTTC.

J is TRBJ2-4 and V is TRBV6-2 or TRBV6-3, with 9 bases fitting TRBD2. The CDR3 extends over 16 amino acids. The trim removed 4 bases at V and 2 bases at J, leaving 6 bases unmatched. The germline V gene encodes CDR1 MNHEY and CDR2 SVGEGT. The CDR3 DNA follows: TGTGCCAGCAGTTTTTCGAGCGGGGGGTCCAAAAACATTCAGTACTTC. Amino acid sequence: CASSFSSGGSKNIQYF.

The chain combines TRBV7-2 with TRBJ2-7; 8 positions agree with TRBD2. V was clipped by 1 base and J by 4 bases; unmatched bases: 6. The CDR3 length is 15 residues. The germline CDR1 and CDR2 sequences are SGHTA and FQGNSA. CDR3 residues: CASSLGRGDLYEQYF. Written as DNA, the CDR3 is TGTGCCAGCAGCTTAGGGCGGGGGGATTTATACGAGCAGTACTTC.

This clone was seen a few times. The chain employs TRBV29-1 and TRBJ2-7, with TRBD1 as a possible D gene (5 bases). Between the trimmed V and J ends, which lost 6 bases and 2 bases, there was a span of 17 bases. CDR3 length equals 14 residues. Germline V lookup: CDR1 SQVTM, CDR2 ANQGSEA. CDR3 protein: CSVRLQQATYEQYF. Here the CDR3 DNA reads TGCAGCGTCCGGCTACAACAGGCTACCTACGAGCAGTACTTC.

This CDR3 is CASSFEAGVEYTF. The CDR3 DNA is TGTGCCAGTAGTTTTGAGGCAGGGGTTGAGTACACCTTC. The chain couples TRBV19 to TRBJ1-2, with a possible D match to TRBD1 (6 bases). This CDR3 has 13 residues. Germline V gene sequence: CDR1 LNHDA, CDR2 SQIVND (reference sequence). V lost 5 bases and J lost 11, with 18 bases in between.

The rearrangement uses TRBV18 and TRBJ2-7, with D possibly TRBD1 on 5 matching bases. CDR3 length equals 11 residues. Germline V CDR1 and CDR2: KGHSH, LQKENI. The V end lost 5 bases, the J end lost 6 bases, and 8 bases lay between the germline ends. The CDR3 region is CASSTGGEQYF. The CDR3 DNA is TGTGCCAGCTCAACAGGTGGCGAGCAGTACTTC.

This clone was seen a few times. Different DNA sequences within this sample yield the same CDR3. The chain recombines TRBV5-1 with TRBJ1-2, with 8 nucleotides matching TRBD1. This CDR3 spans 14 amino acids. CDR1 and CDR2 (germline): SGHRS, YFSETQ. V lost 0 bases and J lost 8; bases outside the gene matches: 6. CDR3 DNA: TGCGCCAGCAGCTTGGGACAGGGGCTTGGGGGCTACACCTTC. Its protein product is CASSLGQGLGGYTF.

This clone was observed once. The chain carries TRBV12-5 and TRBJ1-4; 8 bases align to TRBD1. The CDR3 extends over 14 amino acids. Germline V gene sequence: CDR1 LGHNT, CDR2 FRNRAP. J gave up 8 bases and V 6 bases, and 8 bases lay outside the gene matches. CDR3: CASGKETGGEKLFF. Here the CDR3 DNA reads TGTGCTAGTGGCAAGGAAACAGGGGGGGAAAAACTGTTTTTT.

The CDR3 is CASSQDYNEKLFF. The DNA for the CDR3 is TGTGCCAGCAGCCAAGACTATAATGAAAAACTGTTTTTT. The chain uses TRBV3-1 (or the pseudogene TRBV3-2) and TRBJ1-4, with no clear D. Germline CDR1 LGHDT, CDR2 YNNKEL (reference sequence). The V and J ends lost 0 bases and 4 bases respectively, with 3 bases between them. CDR3 size: 13 residues.

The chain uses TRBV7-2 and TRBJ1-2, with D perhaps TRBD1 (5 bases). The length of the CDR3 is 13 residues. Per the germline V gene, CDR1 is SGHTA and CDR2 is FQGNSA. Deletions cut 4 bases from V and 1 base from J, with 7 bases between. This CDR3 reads CASSYRSNYGYTF. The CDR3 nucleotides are TGTGCCAGCAGCTACAGGAGTAACTATGGCTACACCTTC.